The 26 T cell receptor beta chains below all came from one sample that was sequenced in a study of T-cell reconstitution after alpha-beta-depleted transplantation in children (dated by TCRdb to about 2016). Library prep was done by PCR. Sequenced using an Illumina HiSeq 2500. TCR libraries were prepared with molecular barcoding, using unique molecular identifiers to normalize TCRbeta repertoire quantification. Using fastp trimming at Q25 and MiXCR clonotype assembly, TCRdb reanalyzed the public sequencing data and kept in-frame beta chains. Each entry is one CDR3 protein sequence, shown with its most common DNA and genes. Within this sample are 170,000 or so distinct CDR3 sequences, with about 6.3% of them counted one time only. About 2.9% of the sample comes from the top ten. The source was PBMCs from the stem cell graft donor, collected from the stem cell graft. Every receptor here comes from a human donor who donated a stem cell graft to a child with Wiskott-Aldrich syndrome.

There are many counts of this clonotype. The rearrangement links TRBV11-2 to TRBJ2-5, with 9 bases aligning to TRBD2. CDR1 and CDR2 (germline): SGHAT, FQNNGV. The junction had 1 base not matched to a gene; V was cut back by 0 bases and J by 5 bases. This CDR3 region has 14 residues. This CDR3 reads CASSLERGGETQYF. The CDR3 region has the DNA TGTGCCAGCAGCTTAGAGCGGGGGGGGGAGACCCAGTACTTC.

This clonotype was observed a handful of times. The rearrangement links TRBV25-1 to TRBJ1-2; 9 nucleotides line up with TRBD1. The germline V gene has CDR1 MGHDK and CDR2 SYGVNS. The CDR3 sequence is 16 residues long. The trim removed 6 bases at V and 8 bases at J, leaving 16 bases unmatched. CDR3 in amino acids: CASRDPGTGFLGGYTF. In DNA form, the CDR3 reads TGTGCCAGCAGAGACCCCGGGACAGGGTTTCTTGGCGGCTACACCTTC.

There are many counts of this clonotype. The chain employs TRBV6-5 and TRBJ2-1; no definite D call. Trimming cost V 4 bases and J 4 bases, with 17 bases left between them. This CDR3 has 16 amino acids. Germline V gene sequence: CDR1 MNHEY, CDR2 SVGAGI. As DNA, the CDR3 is TGTGCCAGCAGTTCCCTCGGGCCTTCCCTATACAATGAGCAGTTCTTC. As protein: CASSSLGPSLYNEQFF.

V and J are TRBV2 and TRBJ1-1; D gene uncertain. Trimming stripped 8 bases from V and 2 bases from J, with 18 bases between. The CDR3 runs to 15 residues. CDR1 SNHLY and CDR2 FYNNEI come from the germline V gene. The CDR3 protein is CASAYRPFGNTEAFF. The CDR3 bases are TGTGCCAGCGCCTACCGCCCTTTTGGTAACACTGAAGCTTTCTTT.

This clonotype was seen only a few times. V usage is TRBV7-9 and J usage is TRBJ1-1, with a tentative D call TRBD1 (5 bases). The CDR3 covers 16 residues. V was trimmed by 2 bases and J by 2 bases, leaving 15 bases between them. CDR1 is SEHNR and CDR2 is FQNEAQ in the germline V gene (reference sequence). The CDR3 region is CASSLIPGRENTEAFF. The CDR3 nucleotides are TGTGCCAGCAGCTTAATCCCAGGGCGGGAAAACACTGAAGCTTTCTTT.

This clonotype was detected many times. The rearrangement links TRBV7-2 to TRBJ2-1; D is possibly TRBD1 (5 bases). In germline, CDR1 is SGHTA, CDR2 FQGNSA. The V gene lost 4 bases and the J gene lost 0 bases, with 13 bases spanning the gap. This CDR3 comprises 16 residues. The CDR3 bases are TGTGCCAGCAGCTCCGCTGGGGCTAGCTCCTACAATGAGCAGTTCTTC. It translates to CASSSAGASSYNEQFF.

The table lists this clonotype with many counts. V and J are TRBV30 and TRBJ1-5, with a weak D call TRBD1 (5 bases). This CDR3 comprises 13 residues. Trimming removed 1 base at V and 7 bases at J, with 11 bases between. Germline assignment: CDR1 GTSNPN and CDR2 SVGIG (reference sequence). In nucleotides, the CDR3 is TGTGCCTGGAGTGAAGGGGTGTTCCAGCCCCAGCATTTT. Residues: CAWSEGVFQPQHF.

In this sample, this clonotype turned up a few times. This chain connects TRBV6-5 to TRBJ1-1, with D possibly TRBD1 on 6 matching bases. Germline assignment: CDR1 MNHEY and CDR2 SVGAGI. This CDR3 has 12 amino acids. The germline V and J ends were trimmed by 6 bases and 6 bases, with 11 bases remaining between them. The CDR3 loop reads CASSPGVPEAFF. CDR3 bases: TGTGCCAGCAGCCCAGGGGTCCCTGAAGCTTTCTTT.

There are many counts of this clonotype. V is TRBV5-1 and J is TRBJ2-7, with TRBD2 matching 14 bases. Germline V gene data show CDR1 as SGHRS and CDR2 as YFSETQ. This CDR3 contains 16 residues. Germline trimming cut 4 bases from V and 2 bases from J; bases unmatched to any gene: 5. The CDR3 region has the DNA TGCGCCAGCAGCCCTGGGACTAGCGGGGGTCCCTACGAGCAGTACTTC. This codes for CASSPGTSGGPYEQYF.

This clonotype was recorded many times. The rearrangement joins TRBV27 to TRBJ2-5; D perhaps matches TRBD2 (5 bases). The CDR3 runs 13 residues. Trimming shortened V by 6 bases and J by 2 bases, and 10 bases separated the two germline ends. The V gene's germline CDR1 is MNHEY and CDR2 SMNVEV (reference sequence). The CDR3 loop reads CASSTRGQETQYF. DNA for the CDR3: TGTGCCAGCAGCACACGGGGACAAGAGACCCAGTACTTC.

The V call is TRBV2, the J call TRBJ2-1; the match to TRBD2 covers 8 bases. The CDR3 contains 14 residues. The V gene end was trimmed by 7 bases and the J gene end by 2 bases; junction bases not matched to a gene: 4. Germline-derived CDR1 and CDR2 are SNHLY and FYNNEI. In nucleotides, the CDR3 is TGTGCCAGCAAGCCGGGGGGGACCTACAATGAGCAGTTCTTC. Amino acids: CASKPGGTYNEQFF.

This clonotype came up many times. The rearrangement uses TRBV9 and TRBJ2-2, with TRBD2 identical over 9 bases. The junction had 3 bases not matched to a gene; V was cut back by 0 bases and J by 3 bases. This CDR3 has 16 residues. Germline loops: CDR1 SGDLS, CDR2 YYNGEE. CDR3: CASSVVAGEHTGELFF. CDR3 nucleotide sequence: TGTGCCAGCAGCGTAGTAGCGGGAGAACACACCGGGGAGCTGTTTTTT.

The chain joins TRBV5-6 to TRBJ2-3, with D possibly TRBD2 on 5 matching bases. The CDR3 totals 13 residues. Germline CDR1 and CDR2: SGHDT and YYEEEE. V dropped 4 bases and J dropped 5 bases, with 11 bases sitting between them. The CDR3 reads CASSPEGRDTQYF. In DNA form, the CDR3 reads TGTGCCAGCAGCCCCGAGGGAAGAGATACGCAGTATTTT.

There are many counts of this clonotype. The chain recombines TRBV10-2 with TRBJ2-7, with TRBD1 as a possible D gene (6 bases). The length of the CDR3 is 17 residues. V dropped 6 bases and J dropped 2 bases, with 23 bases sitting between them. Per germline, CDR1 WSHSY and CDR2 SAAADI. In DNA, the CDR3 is TGCGCCAGCAGCCGGACCAGTGGCAGGGGAGTAGCCTACGAGCAGTACTTC. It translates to CASSRTSGRGVAYEQYF.

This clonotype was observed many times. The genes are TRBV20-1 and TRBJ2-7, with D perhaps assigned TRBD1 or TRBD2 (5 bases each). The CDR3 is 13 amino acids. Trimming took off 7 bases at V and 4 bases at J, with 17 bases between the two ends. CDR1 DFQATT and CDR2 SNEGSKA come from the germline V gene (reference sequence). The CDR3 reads CSGGTGPRYEQYF. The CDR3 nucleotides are TGCAGTGGGGGGACGGGTCCCAGGTACGAGCAGTACTTC.

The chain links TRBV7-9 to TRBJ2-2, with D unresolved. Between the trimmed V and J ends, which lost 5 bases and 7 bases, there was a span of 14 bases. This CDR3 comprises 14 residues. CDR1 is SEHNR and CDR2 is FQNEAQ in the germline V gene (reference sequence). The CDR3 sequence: CASSLSSDVGELFF. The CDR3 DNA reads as TGTGCCAGCAGCCTCTCCTCTGATGTCGGGGAGCTGTTTTTT.

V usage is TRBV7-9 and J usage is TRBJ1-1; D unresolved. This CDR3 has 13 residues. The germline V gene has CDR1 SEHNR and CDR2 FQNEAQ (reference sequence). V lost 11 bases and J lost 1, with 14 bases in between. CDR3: CAGLQGGNTEAFF. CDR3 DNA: TGTGCCGGTCTTCAAGGAGGGAACACTGAAGCTTTCTTT. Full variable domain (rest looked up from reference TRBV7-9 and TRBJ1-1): DTGVSQNPRHKITKRGQNVTFRCDPISEHNRLYWYRQTLGQGPEFLTYFQNEAQLEKSRLLSDRFSAERPKGSFSTLEIQRTEQGDSAMYLCAGLQGGNTEAFFGQGTRLTVV.

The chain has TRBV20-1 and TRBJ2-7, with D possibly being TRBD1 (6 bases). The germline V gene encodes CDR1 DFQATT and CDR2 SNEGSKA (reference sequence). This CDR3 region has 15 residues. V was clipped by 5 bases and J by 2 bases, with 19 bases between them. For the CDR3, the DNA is TGCAGTGCTCCGGACAGCCTCTCTTCGCCCTACGAGCAGTACTTC. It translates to CSAPDSLSSPYEQYF.

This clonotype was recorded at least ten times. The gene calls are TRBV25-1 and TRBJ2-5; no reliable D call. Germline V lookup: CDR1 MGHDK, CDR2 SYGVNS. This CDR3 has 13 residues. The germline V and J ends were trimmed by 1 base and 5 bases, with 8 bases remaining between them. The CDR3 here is CASSEFGRETQYF. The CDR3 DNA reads TGTGCCAGCAGTGAATTTGGCAGGGAGACCCAGTACTTC.

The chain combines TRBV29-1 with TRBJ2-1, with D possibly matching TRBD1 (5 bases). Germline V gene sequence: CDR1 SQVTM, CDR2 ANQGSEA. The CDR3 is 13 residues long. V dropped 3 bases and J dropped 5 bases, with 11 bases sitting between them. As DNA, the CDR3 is TGCAGCGTTGATTGGCAGGGTAACAATGAGCAGTTCTTC. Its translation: CSVDWQGNNEQFF.

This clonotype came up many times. The chain's CDR3 is CASSPRTGLNTGELFF. CDR3 bases: TGTGCCAGCAGCCCTAGGACAGGGCTAAACACCGGGGAGCTGTTTTTT. The chain recombines TRBV11-2 with TRBJ2-2; 8 bases align to TRBD1. The CDR3 extends over 16 amino acids. V shed 5 bases and J 2 bases; nucleotides not matched to a gene: 7. CDR1 and CDR2 (germline): SGHAT, FQNNGV.

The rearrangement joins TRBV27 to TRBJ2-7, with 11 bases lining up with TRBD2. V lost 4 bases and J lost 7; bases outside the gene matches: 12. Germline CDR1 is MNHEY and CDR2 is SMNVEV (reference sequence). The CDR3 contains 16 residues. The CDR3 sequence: CASSSSIAGGDGEQYF. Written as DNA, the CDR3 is TGTGCCAGCAGTTCAAGTATAGCGGGAGGGGACGGGGAGCAGTACTTC.

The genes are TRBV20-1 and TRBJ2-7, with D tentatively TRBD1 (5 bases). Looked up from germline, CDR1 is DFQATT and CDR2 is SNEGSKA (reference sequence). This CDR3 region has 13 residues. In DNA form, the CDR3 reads TGCAGCTGGGGCCGGGCGCCGGCCTACGAGCAGTACTTC. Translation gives CSWGRAPAYEQYF.

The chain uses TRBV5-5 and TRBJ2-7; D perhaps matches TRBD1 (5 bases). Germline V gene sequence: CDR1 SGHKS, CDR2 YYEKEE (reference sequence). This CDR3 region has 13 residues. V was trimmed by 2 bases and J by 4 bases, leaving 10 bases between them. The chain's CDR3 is CASSLQVQYEQYF. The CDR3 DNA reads TGTGCCAGCAGCTTACAGGTCCAATACGAGCAGTACTTC.

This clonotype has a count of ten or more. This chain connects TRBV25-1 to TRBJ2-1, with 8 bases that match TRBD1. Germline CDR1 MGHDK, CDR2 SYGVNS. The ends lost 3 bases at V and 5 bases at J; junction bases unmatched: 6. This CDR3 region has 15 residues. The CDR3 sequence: CASSDWQGANNEQFF. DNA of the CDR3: TGTGCCAGCAGTGATTGGCAGGGGGCGAACAATGAGCAGTTCTTC.

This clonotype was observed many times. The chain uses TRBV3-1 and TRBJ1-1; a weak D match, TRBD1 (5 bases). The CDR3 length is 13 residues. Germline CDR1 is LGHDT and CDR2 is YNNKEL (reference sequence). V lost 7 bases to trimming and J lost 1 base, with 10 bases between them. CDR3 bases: TGTGCCAGCACCCCAGGGAGGAACACTGAAGCTTTCTTT. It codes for CASTPGRNTEAFF.